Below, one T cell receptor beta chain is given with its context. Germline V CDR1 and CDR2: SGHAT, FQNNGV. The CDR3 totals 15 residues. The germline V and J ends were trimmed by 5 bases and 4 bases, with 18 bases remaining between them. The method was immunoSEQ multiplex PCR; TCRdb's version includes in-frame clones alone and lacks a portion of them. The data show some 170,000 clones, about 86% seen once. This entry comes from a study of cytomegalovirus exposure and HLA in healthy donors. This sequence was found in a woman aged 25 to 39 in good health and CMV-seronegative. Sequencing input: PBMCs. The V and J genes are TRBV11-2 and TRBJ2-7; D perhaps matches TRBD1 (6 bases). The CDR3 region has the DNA TGTGCCAGCAGCCGATACCGGGACGGGACATACGAGCAGTACTTC. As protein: CASSRYRDGTYEQYF.